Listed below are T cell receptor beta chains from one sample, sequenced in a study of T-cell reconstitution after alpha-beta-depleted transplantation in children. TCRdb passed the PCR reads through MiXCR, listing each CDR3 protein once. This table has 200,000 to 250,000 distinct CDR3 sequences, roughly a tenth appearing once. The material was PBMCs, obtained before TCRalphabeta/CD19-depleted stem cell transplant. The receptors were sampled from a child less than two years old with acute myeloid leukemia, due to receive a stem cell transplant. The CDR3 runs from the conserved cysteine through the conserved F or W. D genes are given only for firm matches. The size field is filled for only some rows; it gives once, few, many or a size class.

CDR3: CASKGEWSYNEQFF
DNA: TGTGCCAGCAAGGGAGAGTGGTCCTACAATGAGCAGTTCTTC
size: many
J: TRBJ2-1
D: -
V: TRBV2

CDR3: CASSPSGYSYEQYF
DNA: TGTGCCAGCTCACCTAGCGGCTACTCCTACGAGCAGTACTTC
size: -
J: TRBJ2-7
D: -
V: TRBV18

CDR3: CASRLLAGEQFF
DNA: TGTGCCAGCAGGCTCCTCGCCGGTGAGCAGTTCTTC
size: few
J: TRBJ2-1
D: -
V: TRBV12-3/TRBV12-4

CDR3: CASTPGVLNTEAFF
DNA: TGTGCCAGCACCCCCGGAGTTTTGAACACTGAAGCTTTCTTT
size: many
J: TRBJ1-1
D: -
V: TRBV7-2

CDR3: CASSAAGGTWELFF
DNA: TGTGCCAGCAGTGCAGCGGGCGGGACCTGGGAGCTGTTTTTC
size: -
J: TRBJ2-2
D: -
V: TRBV6-4

CDR3: CASSRGGPGNEQFF
DNA: TGTGCCAGCAGCAGGGGGGGGCCCGGAAATGAGCAGTTCTTC
size: many
J: TRBJ2-1
D: -
V: TRBV7-3

CDR3: CASSLGLAGEYEQYF
DNA: TGTGCCAGCAGCTTGGGGCTAGCGGGAGAGTACGAGCAGTACTTC
size: many
J: TRBJ2-7
D: TRBD2
V: TRBV5-5

CDR3: CASSLGDIQYF
DNA: TGTGCCAGCAGCTTGGGGGACATTCAGTACTTC
size: many
J: TRBJ2-4
D: -
V: TRBV5-5

CDR3: CATSAPGLDYGYTF
DNA: TGTGCCACCAGTGCCCCGGGACTGGACTATGGCTACACCTTC
size: -
J: TRBJ1-2
D: -
V: TRBV24-1

CDR3: CASSKEGTSGATDTQYF
DNA: TGTGCCTCCTCCAAAGAGGGGACTAGCGGAGCCACAGATACGCAGTATTTT
size: few
J: TRBJ2-3
D: TRBD2
V: TRBV3-1

CDR3: CASSLGLRRSGPDTQYF
DNA: TGTGCCAGCAGCTTAGGGTTGCGGCGCTCAGGCCCAGATACGCAGTATTTT
size: many
J: TRBJ2-3
D: -
V: TRBV11-2

CDR3: CASSPTGLAGREQFF
DNA: TGTGCCAGCAGCCCAACGGGACTAGCGGGCCGAGAGCAGTTCTTC
size: many
J: TRBJ2-1
D: TRBD2
V: TRBV7-3

CDR3: CASSLTGVKVNTEAFF
DNA: TGTGCCAGCAGCTTAACAGGGGTAAAGGTGAACACTGAAGCTTTCTTT
size: many
J: TRBJ1-1
D: TRBD1
V: TRBV7-2

CDR3: CASSWRPRQGRYNEQFF
DNA: TGTGCCAGCAGCTGGAGGCCCCGACAGGGGAGGTACAATGAGCAGTTCTTC
size: many
J: TRBJ2-1
D: TRBD1
V: TRBV5-6

CDR3: CASSLAIRGMQGRAESYEQYF
DNA: TGTGCCAGCAGCTTAGCCATTAGGGGTATGCAGGGTAGGGCAGAATCCTACGAGCAGTACTTC
size: many
J: TRBJ2-7
D: -
V: TRBV11-1

CDR3: CSASRQGSEAFF
DNA: TGCAGTGCTAGCCGACAGGGCTCTGAAGCTTTCTTT
size: many
J: TRBJ1-1
D: TRBD1
V: TRBV20-1

CDR3: CASSPIRNYGYTF
DNA: TGTGCCAGCAGTCCCATTCGCAACTATGGCTACACCTTC
size: many
J: TRBJ1-2
D: -
V: TRBV6-1

CDR3: CASSLVGTGFGETQYF
DNA: TGCGCCAGCAGCTTGGTGGGGACAGGCTTTGGTGAGACCCAGTACTTC
size: many
J: TRBJ2-5
D: TRBD1
V: TRBV5-1

CDR3: CASSFNPSGGDNEQFF
DNA: TGCGCCAGCAGCTTCAACCCTAGCGGGGGGGACAATGAGCAGTTCTTC
size: many
J: TRBJ2-1
D: TRBD2
V: TRBV5-1

CDR3: CASSVLSTPYYNEQFF
DNA: TGTGCCAGCAGCGTACTGAGTACCCCCTATTACAATGAGCAGTTCTTC
size: -
J: TRBJ2-1
D: -
V: TRBV9

CDR3: CASSLAGARTGELFF
DNA: TGTGCCAGCAGTCTAGCGGGAGCGAGAACCGGGGAGCTGTTTTTT
size: many
J: TRBJ2-2
D: TRBD2
V: TRBV12-3/TRBV12-4

CDR3: CASSSRGARMDSPLHF
DNA: TGTGCCAGCAGCTCCCGAGGGGCAAGGATGGATTCACCCCTCCACTTT
size: many
J: TRBJ1-6
D: -
V: TRBV7-2

CDR3: CASSLRVAGYNEQFF
DNA: TGTGCCAGCAGCTTAAGGGTAGCGGGTTACAATGAGCAGTTCTTC
size: many
J: TRBJ2-1
D: TRBD2
V: TRBV11-2

CDR3: CASSLWTSGSTGELFF
DNA: TGTGCCAGCAGTTTATGGACTAGCGGGAGCACCGGGGAGCTGTTTTTT
size: many
J: TRBJ2-2
D: TRBD2
V: TRBV28

CDR3: CATAGTSAYEQYF
DNA: TGTGCCACCGCCGGGACTAGCGCCTACGAGCAGTACTTC
size: many
J: TRBJ2-7
D: TRBD2
V: TRBV6-2/TRBV6-3

CDR3: CCASKRGREGPSDTQYF
DNA: TGCTGTGCTAGTAAAAGGGGTAGGGAGGGCCCTTCAGATACGCAGTATTTT
size: -
J: TRBJ2-3
D: TRBD2
V: TRBV20-1

CDR3: CSAAKGGGNTQYF
DNA: TGCAGTGCCGCAAAAGGAGGAGGAAATACGCAGTATTTT
size: -
J: TRBJ2-3
D: -
V: TRBV20-1

CDR3: CASSPGFGQGFNEQFF
DNA: TGTGCCAGCAGCCCAGGTTTTGGACAGGGGTTCAATGAGCAGTTCTTC
size: many
J: TRBJ2-1
D: TRBD1
V: TRBV11-3

CDR3: CASSPGIGWDEQYF
DNA: TGTGCCAGTAGTCCCGGAATCGGCTGGGACGAGCAGTACTTC
size: few
J: TRBJ2-7
D: -
V: TRBV19

CDR3: CASSPDGRGGANVLTF
DNA: TGCGCCAGCAGCCCGGACGGTCGGGGGGGGGCCAACGTCCTGACTTTC
size: many
J: TRBJ2-6
D: -
V: TRBV5-1

CDR3: CASSPQNRAYEQYF
DNA: TGTGCCAGCAGCCCTCAGAACCGAGCCTACGAGCAGTACTTC
size: -
J: TRBJ2-7
D: -
V: TRBV28

CDR3: CAISELAGAYEQYF
DNA: TGTGCCATCAGTGAACTAGCGGGAGCCTACGAGCAGTACTTC
size: many
J: TRBJ2-7
D: TRBD2
V: TRBV10-3

CDR3: CASSSSGPYNEQFF
DNA: TGTGCCAGCAGCTCCAGCGGGCCTTACAATGAGCAGTTCTTC
size: -
J: TRBJ2-1
D: -
V: TRBV7-9

CDR3: CASSQDLSGGQPQHF
DNA: TGCGCCAGCAGCCAAGACTTAAGCGGCGGGCAGCCCCAGCATTTT
size: many
J: TRBJ1-5
D: -
V: TRBV4-1

CDR3: CSANLGTPAEAVKNIQYF
DNA: TGCAGTGCTAATCTGGGGACTCCAGCGGAGGCAGTCAAAAACATTCAGTACTTC
size: many
J: TRBJ2-4
D: -
V: TRBV20-1

CDR3: CASSDPNLGVDTQYF
DNA: TGCGCCAGCAGTGACCCCAATCTCGGGGTTGATACGCAGTATTTT
size: many
J: TRBJ2-3
D: -
V: TRBV10-2

CDR3: CASGVEGRTEAFF
DNA: TGCGCCAGCGGTGTAGAGGGCCGGACTGAAGCTTTCTTT
size: few
J: TRBJ1-1
D: -
V: TRBV5-1